A selection of T cell receptor beta chains follows, all from one sample in a study of brain metastases from non-small cell lung cancer. Data came from immunoSEQ multiplex PCR; TCRdb stores just in-frame clones and leaves some out. The table shows some 4,200 clones, with roughly 90% occurring only once. The sample taken for sequencing was primary lung tumor tissue. The receptors were sampled from a donor at least 40 years old with non-small cell lung cancer. CDR3s include the opening cysteine and the closing phenylalanine or tryptophan. D genes are given only for firm matches. Part of the rows lack a size; the others show once, few, many or a class for expanded clones.

>.|TRBJ2-2|TRBV19|TRBD2
TGTGCCAGTAGTCTTGGGACTAGCGGGAGGGCCGGGATCGGGGAGCTGTTTTTT
CASSLGTSGRAGIGELFF
>.|TRBJ2-1|TRBV5-1|TRBD2
TGCGCCAGCAGCTCCCTAGCGGGAGTTGGCAATGAGCAGTTCTTC
CASSSLAGVGNEQFF
>.|TRBJ2-5|TRBV9|.
TGTGCCAGCAGCGAACAGGGGAGGGAGACCCAGTACTTC
CASSEQGRETQYF
>.|TRBJ1-1|TRBV3-1/TRBV3-2|.
TGTGCCAGCAGCCAAGATGGGAGGAACACTGAAGCTTTCTTT
CASSQDGRNTEAFF
>.|TRBJ1-1|TRBV6-1|.
TGTGCCAGCAGTGAACAGGGCCTGAACACTGAAGCTTTCTTT
CASSEQGLNTEAFF
>.|TRBJ2-4|TRBV5-6|TRBD1
TGTGCCAGCAGCTGGGGACAGATCAGATTAGCCAAAAACATTCAGTACTTC
CASSWGQIRLAKNIQYF
>.|TRBJ1-1|TRBV18|.
TGTGCCAGCTCACCACCTTCAGTTTCGAACACTGAAGCTTTCTTT
CASSPPSVSNTEAFF
>.|TRBJ1-3|TRBV5-1|.
TGCGCCAGTGCACAGGGCTCTGGAAACACCATATATTTT
CASAQGSGNTIYF
>.|TRBJ1-5|TRBV2|TRBD1
TGTGCCAGCAGTGACGCAGTGTGGCGGGACAGGGGGCCGGGCAATCAGCCCCAGCATTTT
CASSDAVWRDRGPGNQPQHF
>.|TRBJ2-1|TRBV19|.
TGTGCCAGTAGTGTTGGCACTGGCTACAATGAGCAGTTCTTC
CASSVGTGYNEQFF
>.|TRBJ2-2|TRBV5-1|.
TGCGCCAGCAGCTTACAGGGCGCGAACACCGGGGAGCTGTTTTTT
CASSLQGANTGELFF
>.|TRBJ1-5|TRBV19|TRBD1
TGTGCCAGTAATTCGAAGGGAGACAGGGGCTCCCAGCATTTT
CASNSKGDRGSQHF
>.|TRBJ1-2|TRBV2|.
TGTGCCAGCAGTGAAGAGACATTCTATGGCTACACCTTC
CASSEETFYGYTF
>.|TRBJ2-1|TRBV4-1|.
TGCGCCAGCAGCCAAGTGGAAGGTGGGGGCAATGAGCAGTTCTTC
CASSQVEGGGNEQFF
>few|TRBJ2-7|TRBV12-3/TRBV12-4|.
TGTGCCAGCAGGCTTAATAATGAAGGGCGGCAGTACTTC
CASRLNNEGRQYF
>.|TRBJ1-5|TRBV6-2/TRBV6-3|.
TGTGCCAGCAGTTCATGGGCGTTGGGCAATCAGCCCCAGCATTTT
CASSSWALGNQPQHF
>.|TRBJ2-5|TRBV2|.
TGTGCCAGCAGCACCCAGGGTGTGAGGAAGACCCAGTACTTC
CASSTQGVRKTQYF
>once|TRBJ2-4|TRBV19|.
TGTGCCAGTAGTTACGGACCGGGGGACCAAGTTCACAAAAACATTCAGTACTTC
CASSYGPGDQVHKNIQYF
>.|TRBJ1-5|TRBV10-2|.
TGCGCCAGCAAAGGGCCTAATCAGCCCCAGCATTTT
CASKGPNQPQHF
>.|TRBJ2-3|TRBV5-5|TRBD2
TGTGCCAGCAGCTTGACCCAGCGGGAGGGCTTTAGCACAGATACGCAGTATTTT
CASSLTQREGFSTDTQYF
>once|TRBJ2-3|TRBV28|.
TGTGCCATTCGACCGGGACATTTAAGAGATACGCAGTATTTT
CAIRPGHLRDTQYF
>.|TRBJ2-1|TRBV5-4|.
TGTGCCAGCAGCTTGGCCGCTGCCTACAATGAGCAGTTCTTC
CASSLAAAYNEQFF
>.|TRBJ2-1|TRBV7-9|.
TGTGCCAGCAGCAGTCGGTGGTATTACTACAATGAGCAGTTCTTC
CASSSRWYYYNEQFF
>.|TRBJ1-3|TRBV14|TRBD1
TGTGCCAGCAGCCCAACCCAGGGACAGAAACAAAACACCATATATTTT
CASSPTQGQKQNTIYF
>.|TRBJ1-2|TRBV9|TRBD1
TGTGCCAGCAGCGGAGCACAAGGGGCAGGGGGAAATGGTAACTATGGCTACACCTTC
CASSGAQGAGGNGNYGYTF
>.|TRBJ2-7|TRBV20-1|TRBD2
TGCAGTGCTAGTCACGTTGGGGAGCGGGAGAAGTACTTC
CSASHVGEREKYF
>.|TRBJ1-5|TRBV5-1|TRBD1
TGCGCCAGCAGCTTGACAGGGGTTCCTTATCAGCCCCAGCATTTT
CASSLTGVPYQPQHF
>.|TRBJ1-6|TRBV5-1|.
TGCGCCAGCAGCCCTGGTGGGATCGTAAACTCACCCCTCCACTTT
CASSPGGIVNSPLHF
>few|TRBJ1-2|TRBV6-1|.
TGTGCCAGCAGTGAAGATCGGCAAGGGATGAATCGACGCTACACCTTC
CASSEDRQGMNRRYTF
>once|TRBJ2-6|TRBV6-2/TRBV6-3|.
TGTGCCAGCAGTTACCCGGGGACCTCGTTTGGGGCCAACGTCCTGACTTTC
CASSYPGTSFGANVLTF
>.|TRBJ2-5|TRBV5-4|.
TGTGCCAGCAGTCAATTCCAGACTAGTAGGGAGACCCAGTACTTC
CASSQFQTSRETQYF
>.|TRBJ2-3|TRBV28|TRBD2
TGTGCCATCGGGGCGGGAGGGGTAACAGATACGCAGTATTTT
CAIGAGGVTDTQYF
>.|TRBJ1-1|TRBV19|TRBD1
TGTGCCAGTATCCCGGACAGGGCAAACACTGAAGCTTTCTTT
CASIPDRANTEAFF
>few|TRBJ2-7|TRBV4-1|TRBD1
TGCGCCAGCAGCCCTGGACAGGGTCAGTACTTC
CASSPGQGQYF
>.|TRBJ1-2|TRBV24-1|.
TGTGCCACCAGTGACCTTGACAGTAACTATGGCTACACCTTC
CATSDLDSNYGYTF
>.|TRBJ1-6|TRBV18|.
TGTGCCAGCTCACCTGACCCATCCTCACCCCTCCACTTT
CASSPDPSSPLHF
>.|TRBJ2-3|TRBV5-4|.
TGTGCCAGCAGCTTGTCTAGCGGACAGAGAGTGGATACGCAGTATTTT
CASSLSSGQRVDTQYF
>.|TRBJ1-6|TRBV19|.
TGTGCCAGTAGTATACAGGGGACTAATTCACCCCTCCACTTT
CASSIQGTNSPLHF
>.|TRBJ1-1|TRBV6-5|TRBD1
TGTGCCAGCAGACAGGGGAACATTGAAGCTTTCTTT
CASRQGNIEAFF
>.|TRBJ1-5|TRBV6-5|.
TGTGCCAGCAGTCCCCTGGGGCAAGGGAATCAGCCCCAGCATTTT
CASSPLGQGNQPQHF
>.|TRBJ2-1|TRBV27|TRBD1
TGTGCCAGTCAAAGCCGGGACAGGGGCAATGAGCAGTTCTTC
CASQSRDRGNEQFF
>.|TRBJ2-7|TRBV25-1|.
TGTGCCAGCAGTGAATCCGTACTTAGCGAGCAGTACTTC
CASSESVLSEQYF
>.|TRBJ2-1|TRBV27|.
TGTGCCAGCAGTCCCCATCTAGCTAATGAGCAGTTCTTC
CASSPHLANEQFF